Below are 5 T cell receptor beta chains sequenced from a single sample in a study of cytomegalovirus exposure and HLA in healthy donors (dated by TCRdb to the late 2010s). The protocol used for the library was the immunoSEQ multiplex PCR assay. For the multiplex PCR, a mixture combining 60 forward primers for TCR Vbeta segments and 13 reverse primers for TCR Jbeta segments was used. This is the immuneACCESS table as TCRdb keeps it, with only in-frame sequences that have V and J called. A part of the clones is gone; compared with another copy, unresolved V genes explain less than half, and the rest is unexplained. The sample table records roughly 110,000 clones; approximately 70% of these occur just once. Together, the top ten hold approximately 8.6% of the sample. The sample was PBMCs. These TCRs come from a man aged 30 to 45 in good health and CMV-seropositive.

The genes are TRBV15 and TRBJ2-2; 7 bases match TRBD2. Germline CDR1 LNHNV, CDR2 YYDKDF (reference sequence). Germline trimming cut 3 bases from V and 5 bases from J; bases unmatched to any gene: 0. CDR3 length: 13 residues. In DNA form, the CDR3 reads TGTGCCACCAGCAGGCGGGGGACCGGGGAGCTGTTTTTT. The encoded protein is CATSRRGTGELFF.

CDR3 residues: CASSDSSRTGGMAEAFF. The DNA of the CDR3 is TGTGCCAGCAGTGACTCCTCGAGGACAGGGGGCATGGCTGAAGCTTTCTTT. The rearrangement links TRBV6-4 to TRBJ1-1, with 11 bases lining up with TRBD1. Looked up from germline, CDR1 is MRHNA and CDR2 is SNTAGT. The length of the CDR3 is 17 residues. With V trimmed by 0 bases and J by 6 bases, 9 bases remained unmatched.

The rearrangement links TRBV10-1 to TRBJ2-3; TRBD2 matches 9 bases. Germline V gene lookup returns CDR1 WNHNN and CDR2 SYGVQD (reference sequence). The CDR3 runs 16 residues. For the CDR3, the DNA is TGCGTCCGGAACTGGATCTTGCGGGAGGGCCCAGATACGCAGTATTTT. Translation gives CVRNWILREGPDTQYF.

Of note for this clone: The junction departs from germline at one end; a sequencing error may be responsible. The CDR3 sequence: CASSLGPGGFSGNTIYF. Written as DNA, the CDR3 is TGTGCTAGCAGCTTAGGTCCAGGGGGCTTCTCTGGAAACACCATATATTTT. The chain has TRBV7-7 and TRBJ1-3, with 8 bases identical to TRBD1. The germline gives CDR1 SSHAT, CDR2 FNYEAQ (reference sequence). The CDR3 runs to 17 residues.

On this clone itself: Compared with germline, one end of the junction differs, possibly owing to a read error. Other DNA sequences from this sample encode an identical CDR3 as well. The gene calls are TRBV9 and TRBJ1-2; 8 bases line up with TRBD1. There are 14 residues in the CDR3. Germline CDR1 and CDR2: SGDLS and YYNGEE. CDR3 in amino acids: CASSPREQGGGYTF. CDR3 coding DNA: TGTGCCAGCAGCCCGAGGGAACAGGGGGGTGGCTACACCTTT.